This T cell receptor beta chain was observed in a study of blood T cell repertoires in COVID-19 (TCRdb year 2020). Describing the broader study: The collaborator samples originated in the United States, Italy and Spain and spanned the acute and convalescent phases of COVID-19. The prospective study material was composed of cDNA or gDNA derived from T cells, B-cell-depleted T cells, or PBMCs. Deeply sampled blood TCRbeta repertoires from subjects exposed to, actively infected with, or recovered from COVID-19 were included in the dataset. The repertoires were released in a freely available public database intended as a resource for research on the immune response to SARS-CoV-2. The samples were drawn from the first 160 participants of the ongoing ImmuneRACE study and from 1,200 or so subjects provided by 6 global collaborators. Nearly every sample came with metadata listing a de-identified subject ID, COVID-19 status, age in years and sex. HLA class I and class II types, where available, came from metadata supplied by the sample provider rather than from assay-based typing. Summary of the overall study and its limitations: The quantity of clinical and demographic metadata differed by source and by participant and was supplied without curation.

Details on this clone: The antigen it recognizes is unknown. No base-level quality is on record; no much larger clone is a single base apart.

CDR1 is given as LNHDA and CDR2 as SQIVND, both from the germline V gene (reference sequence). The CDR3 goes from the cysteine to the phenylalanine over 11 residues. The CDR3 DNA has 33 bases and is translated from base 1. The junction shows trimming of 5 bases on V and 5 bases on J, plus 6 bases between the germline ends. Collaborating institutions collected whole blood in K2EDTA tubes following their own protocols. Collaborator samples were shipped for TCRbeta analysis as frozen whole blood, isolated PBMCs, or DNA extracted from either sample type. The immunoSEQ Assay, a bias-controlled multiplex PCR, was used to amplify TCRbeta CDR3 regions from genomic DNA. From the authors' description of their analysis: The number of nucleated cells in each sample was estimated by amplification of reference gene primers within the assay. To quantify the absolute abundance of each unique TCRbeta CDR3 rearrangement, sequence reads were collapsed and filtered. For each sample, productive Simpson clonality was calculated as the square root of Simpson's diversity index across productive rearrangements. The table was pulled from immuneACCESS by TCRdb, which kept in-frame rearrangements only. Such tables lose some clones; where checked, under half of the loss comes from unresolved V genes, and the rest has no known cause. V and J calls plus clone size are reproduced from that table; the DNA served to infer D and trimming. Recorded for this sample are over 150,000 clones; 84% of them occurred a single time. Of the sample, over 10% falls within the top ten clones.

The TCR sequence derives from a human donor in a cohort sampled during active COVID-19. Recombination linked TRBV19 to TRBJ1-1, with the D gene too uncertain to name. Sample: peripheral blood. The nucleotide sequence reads TGTGCCAGTAGTCCGGGGACTGAAGCTTTCTTT. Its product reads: CASSPGTEAFF.